The sequence of this T cell receptor (beta chain) was determined in a study of T cell changes during pregnancy in multiple sclerosis. Germline CDR1 is SGHVS and CDR2 is FNYEAQ. The CDR3 spans 15 residues. Trimming shortened V by 7 bases and J by 8 bases, and 23 bases separated the two germline ends. Method: immunoSEQ multiplex PCR; TCRdb's copy keeps in-frame clones and lacks some. The sample shows some 95,000 clones, about 92% of them seen only once. J is TRBJ1-2 and V is TRBV7-6, with D tentatively TRBD1 (6 bases). The receptor was derived from a female donor with multiple sclerosis, enrolled in a pregnancy study. The sequencing used peripheral blood, collected in the first trimester of pregnancy. This CDR3 reads CASILGGAHSSGYTF. In DNA, the CDR3 is TGTGCCAGCATCTTGGGGGGGGCGCATAGTTCGGGCTACACCTTC.